This is a list of T cell receptor beta chains from one sample in a study of blood T cell repertoires in COVID-19. Produced via immunoSEQ multiplex PCR; TCRdb's table is partial and in-frame only. The sample has 300,000 to 350,000 clones; 80% to 90% are singletons. Sequenced input: PBMCs or T cells enriched from blood (not recorded which). All receptors derive from a woman in her thirties or forties with acute COVID-19. The CDR3 runs from the conserved cysteine through the conserved F or W. Fields, in order: clone size, D gene, J gene, V gene, CDR3 protein, CDR3 DNA. D genes are given only for firm matches. Some rows have no size entry. The others give once, few or many, or a class for an expanded clone.

>NA|NA|TRBJ1-6|TRBV7-8
CASSLDGGASPLHF
TGTGCCAGCAGCTTAGACGGGGGGGCTTCACCCCTCCACTTT
>NA|NA|TRBJ1-2|TRBV7-2
CASSTGNRVGGYTF
TGTGCCAGCAGCACGGGAAACAGGGTGGGTGGCTACACCTTC
>NA|TRBD2|TRBJ2-7|TRBV27
CASRWREGPSYEQYF
TGTGCCAGCAGATGGCGGGAGGGCCCCTCCTACGAGCAGTACTTC
>NA|TRBD2|TRBJ2-3|TRBV29-1
CSARATSGTSTDTQYF
TGCAGCGCCCGAGCGACTAGCGGGACTAGCACAGATACGCAGTATTTT
>NA|TRBD1|TRBJ1-1|TRBV7-9
CAGDRTLEAFF
TGTGCCGGGGACAGAACTTTAGAAGCTTTCTTT
>few|TRBD1|TRBJ1-5|TRBV27
CASSPLGTGPNQPQHF
TGTGCCAGCAGTCCACTCGGGACAGGGCCTAATCAGCCCCAGCATTTT
>NA|NA|TRBJ2-5|TRBV24-1
CATSDSETGKQETQYF
TGTGCCACCAGTGATTCCGAGACGGGAAAGCAAGAGACCCAGTACTTC
>NA|NA|TRBJ1-3|TRBV12-3/TRBV12-4
CASQLGGGTIYF
TGTGCCAGCCAACTGGGGGGAGGGACCATATATTTT
>NA|TRBD1|TRBJ1-6|TRBV19
CASSHFTGTGNNSPLHF
TGTGCCAGTAGCCACTTTACCGGGACAGGGAATAATTCACCCCTCCACTTT
>NA|TRBD2|TRBJ2-2|TRBV5-1
CASSLETGLNTGELFF
TGCGCCAGCAGCTTGGAAACGGGACTAAACACCGGGGAGCTGTTTTTT
>NA|NA|TRBJ2-7|TRBV18
CASSPLRGLVSDEQYF
TGTGCCAGCTCACCACTCCGGGGTTTAGTCTCGGACGAGCAGTACTTC
>NA|NA|TRBJ2-7|TRBV3-1/TRBV3-2
CASSQELPNEQYF
TGTGCCAGCAGCCAAGAACTCCCGAACGAGCAGTACTTC
>NA|NA|TRBJ1-1|TRBV7-8
CASSFTGNTEAFF
TGTGCCAGCAGCTTTACAGGGAACACTGAAGCTTTCTTT
>NA|TRBD2|TRBJ2-7|TRBV9
CASSLTSGYPYEQYF
TGTGCCAGCAGCTTAACTAGCGGGTATCCCTACGAGCAGTACTTC
>once|NA|TRBJ1-3|TRBV12-3/TRBV12-4
CASLGGPGNTIYF
TGTGCCAGCCTGGGGGGGCCAGGAAACACCATATATTTT
>NA|TRBD1|TRBJ2-7|TRBV5-1
CASSLVQGAYEQYF
TGCGCCAGCAGCTTGGTTCAGGGGGCCTACGAGCAGTACTTC
>NA|TRBD1|TRBJ1-5|TRBV19
CASSALTGDSNQPQHF
TGTGCCAGTAGTGCCCTGACAGGGGATAGCAATCAGCCCCAGCATTTT
>NA|TRBD2|TRBJ2-2|TRBV7-3
CASSLSGGSRNTGELFF
TGTGCCAGCAGCTTAAGCGGGGGTTCTAGGAACACCGGGGAGCTGTTTTTT
>NA|TRBD1|TRBJ2-5|TRBV7-9
CASSLEQGAGETQYF
TGTGCCAGCAGCCTCGAACAGGGGGCCGGAGAGACCCAGTACTTC
>NA|NA|TRBJ1-1|TRBV27
CASSLDRYTEAFF
TGTGCCAGCAGTTTAGACAGATACACTGAAGCTTTCTTT
>NA|NA|TRBJ1-1|TRBV6-1
CASSDVSAAFF
TGTGCCAGCAGTGATGTCTCAGCGGCTTTCTTT
>NA|NA|TRBJ2-2|TRBV3-1/TRBV3-2
CASSQVGNTGELFF
TGTGCCAGCAGCCAAGTTGGCAACACCGGGGAGCTGTTTTTT
>NA|TRBD1|TRBJ1-5|TRBV19
CASSIKTGGYQPQHF
TGTGCCAGTAGTATAAAGACAGGGGGATATCAGCCCCAGCATTTT
>NA|NA|TRBJ2-7|TRBV7-9
CASSLGAGLGSSYEQYF
TGTGCCAGCAGCTTAGGGGCAGGGCTGGGAAGCTCCTACGAGCAGTACTTC